This T cell receptor beta chain was recorded in a study of cytomegalovirus exposure and HLA in healthy donors. Study observations and caveats: According to reports, the classifier identified cytomegalovirus status with high specificity and sensitivity.

The PCR made use of 60 Vbeta and 13 Jbeta primers. TCRdb's table, derived via immunoSEQ multiplex PCR, lists solely in-frame clones and lacks some. The sample includes fewer than 250,000 clones, approximately 80% of them seen just once. The V end was cut by 7 bases, the J end by 5 bases, with 11 bases between. Per the germline V gene, CDR1 is SGHRS and CDR2 is YFSETQ. The CDR3 is made up of 12 amino acids. In this sample, this clone turned up once. What it binds is not known. This chain uses TRBV5-1 with TRBJ2-3; D may be TRBD1 (5 bases). The sample comprised PBMCs. The receptor's source is a boy aged 2 to 10 in good health and CMV-seronegative. The CDR3 protein is CASAQGKDTQYF. The CDR3 DNA reads TGCGCCAGCGCTCAGGGCAAAGATACGCAGTATTTT.